This T cell receptor beta chain derives from a study of T cell responses to AZD1222 COVID-19 vaccine. Clones were sequenced by immunoSEQ multiplex PCR, and TCRdb holds only the in-frame ones, with some missing. The sample includes around 120,000 clones, more than 70% of them seen just once. The V end lost 0 bases, the J end lost 3 bases, and 15 bases lay between the germline ends. This CDR3 contains 16 residues. In germline, CDR1 is MNHEY, CDR2 SVGAGI. Source: peripheral blood, taken 28 days after the second AZD1222 dose. The chain joins TRBV6-5 to TRBJ2-7; a weak D match, TRBD2 (5 bases). This receptor was identified in an adult who received the AZD1222 COVID-19 vaccine. CDR3 protein: CASSYSTRQGLYEQYF. The CDR3 DNA sequence: TGTGCCAGCAGTTACTCGACCCGACAAGGACTCTACGAGCAGTACTTC.